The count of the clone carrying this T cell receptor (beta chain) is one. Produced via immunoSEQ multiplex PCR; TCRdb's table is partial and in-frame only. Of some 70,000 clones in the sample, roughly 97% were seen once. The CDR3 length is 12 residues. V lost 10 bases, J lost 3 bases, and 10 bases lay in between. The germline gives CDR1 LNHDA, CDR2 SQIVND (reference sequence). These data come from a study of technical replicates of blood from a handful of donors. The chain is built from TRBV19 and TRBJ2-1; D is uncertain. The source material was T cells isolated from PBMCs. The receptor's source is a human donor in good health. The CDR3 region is CATSDNYNEQFF. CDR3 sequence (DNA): TGTGCCACCTCCGACAACTACAATGAGCAGTTCTTC. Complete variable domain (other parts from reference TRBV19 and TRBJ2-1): DGGITQSPKYLFRKEGQNVTLSCEQNLNHDAMYWYRQDPGQGLRLIYYSQIVNDFQKGDIAEGYSVSREKKESFPLTVTSAQKNPTAFYLCATSDNYNEQFFGPGTRLTVL.